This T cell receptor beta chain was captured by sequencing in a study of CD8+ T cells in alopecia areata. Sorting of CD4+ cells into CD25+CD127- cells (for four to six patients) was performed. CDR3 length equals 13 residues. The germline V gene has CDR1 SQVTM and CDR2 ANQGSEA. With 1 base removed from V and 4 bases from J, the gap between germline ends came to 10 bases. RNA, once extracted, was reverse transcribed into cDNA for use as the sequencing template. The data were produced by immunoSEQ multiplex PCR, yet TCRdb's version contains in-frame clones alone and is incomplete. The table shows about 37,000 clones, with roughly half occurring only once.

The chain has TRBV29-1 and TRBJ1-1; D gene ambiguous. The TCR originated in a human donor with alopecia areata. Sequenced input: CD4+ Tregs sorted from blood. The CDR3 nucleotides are TGCAGCGTTGAAGGGAATCGCGGCACTGAAGCTTTCTTT. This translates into CSVEGNRGTEAFF.